This is a list of T cell receptor beta chains from one sample in a study of blood T cells in healthy people across ages. From the 5' RACE reads, TCRdb called clonotypes with MiXCR, one entry per CDR3 protein. The sample has roughly 900,000 distinct CDR3 sequences, roughly 26% seen once. Source material: blood. The receptors were sampled from a woman of 80 years or more in good health. Both conserved end residues are part of each CDR3. D genes are given only for firm matches. Not all rows give a size; the values are once, few, many and, for expanded clones, a class.

d_gene	v_gene	j_gene	abundance	CDR3aa	CDR3nt
.	TRBV7-2	TRBJ2-2	few	CASSLVASANTGELFF	TGTGCCAGCAGCTTAGTAGCCAGCGCGAACACCGGGGAGCTGTTTTTT
.	TRBV20-1	TRBJ2-3	many	CSATQGPSPATDTQYF	TGCAGTGCTACCCAAGGCCCATCCCCAGCCACAGATACGCAGTATTTT
TRBD1	TRBV7-2	TRBJ2-7	many	CASSYAGTVSYEQYF	TGTGCCAGCAGCTATGCCGGGACAGTCTCCTACGAGCAGTACTTC
TRBD2	TRBV5-5	TRBJ2-5	many	CASSLTGGGAVETQYF	TGTGCCAGCAGCTTGACTGGCGGGGGGGCCGTCGAGACCCAGTACTTC
.	TRBV10-1	TRBJ1-6	.	CAGSLPGANSPLHF	TGCGCCGGCTCCTTGCCAGGGGCAAATTCACCCCTCCACTTT
TRBD1	TRBV19	TRBJ1-4	.	CASSGTVTNEKLFF	TGTGCCAGTAGTGGGACAGTTACTAATGAAAAACTGTTTTTT
TRBD1	TRBV12-3/TRBV12-4	TRBJ1-2	few	CASSSGTGGYTF	TGTGCCAGCAGTTCCGGGACAGGTGGCTACACCTTC
.	TRBV29-1	TRBJ2-3	.	CSVKALIVADTQYF	TGCAGCGTCAAGGCTTTAATTGTGGCAGATACGCAGTATTTT
.	TRBV7-2	TRBJ1-6	many	CASSSVTGKVDSPLHF	TGTGCCAGCAGCTCGGTAACAGGGAAGGTGGATTCACCCCTCCACTTT
.	TRBV10-3	TRBJ2-3	many	CAISERQSSTDTQYF	TGTGCCATCAGTGAACGTCAGTCTAGCACAGATACGCAGTATTTT
.	TRBV5-1	TRBJ2-7	many	CASSLDTGNEQYF	TGCGCCAGCAGCTTGGACACCGGGAACGAGCAGTACTTC
TRBD1	TRBV5-1	TRBJ2-1	many	CASSIKTGGKGEQFF	TGCGCCAGCAGCATTAAGACAGGGGGGAAGGGTGAGCAGTTCTTC
.	TRBV30	TRBJ1-6	.	CAWSTDLLDSRYNSPLHF	TGTGCCTGGAGTACCGACCTTTTGGACAGCCGCTATAATTCACCCCTCCACTTT
TRBD1	TRBV7-2	TRBJ2-5	once	CASSSGDSRETQYF	TGTGCCAGCAGCTCAGGGGACAGTCGGGAGACCCAGTACTTC
.	TRBV7-2	TRBJ2-7	many	CASSLTQSEQYF	TGTGCCAGCAGCTTAACACAGAGCGAGCAGTACTTC
TRBD1	TRBV27	TRBJ1-6	.	CASSLKRDSVISPLHF	TGTGCCAGCAGTTTAAAGCGGGACAGTGTAATATCACCCCTCCACTTT
.	TRBV27	TRBJ2-2	.	CASSPHLGGNTGELFF	TGTGCCAGCAGTCCCCACTTAGGGGGAAACACCGGGGAGCTGTTTTTT
.	TRBV12-3/TRBV12-4	TRBJ1-5	many	CASSPNNQPQHF	TGTGCCAGCAGTCCTAACAATCAGCCCCAGCATTTT
.	TRBV6-5	TRBJ1-4	.	CASRGKGEPNEKLFF	TGTGCCAGCAGAGGAAAGGGGGAACCTAATGAAAAACTGTTTTTT
.	TRBV12-3/TRBV12-4	TRBJ2-5	.	CASSLDPGSQETQYF	TGTGCCAGCAGTTTAGACCCAGGGTCACAAGAGACCCAGTACTTC
TRBD1	TRBV20-1	TRBJ1-2	.	CSGGDRGKGYTF	TGCAGTGGGGGAGACAGGGGGAAGGGCTACACCTTC
.	TRBV7-2	TRBJ1-6	many	CASSPMQGNSPLHF	TGTGCCAGCAGCCCGATGCAGGGGAATTCACCCCTCCACTTT
.	TRBV18	TRBJ2-7	.	CASSYQETRGEQYF	TGTGCCAGCTCCTACCAAGAAACGAGGGGGGAGCAGTACTTC
.	TRBV7-2	TRBJ2-3	many	CASSLDQTGADTQYF	TGTGCCAGCAGCTTAGACCAGACAGGCGCAGATACGCAGTATTTT
.	TRBV5-1	TRBJ2-5	many	CASSLGDNQETQYF	TGCGCCAGCAGCTTGGGGGACAACCAAGAGACCCAGTACTTC
.	TRBV20-1	TRBJ1-1	few	CSARKGGAEAFF	TGCAGTGCTAGAAAAGGGGGGGCTGAAGCTTTCTTT
.	TRBV6-1	TRBJ2-5	many	CASSEGRRVQETQYF	TGTGCCAGCAGTGAAGGGCGGCGGGTACAAGAGACCCAGTACTTC
.	TRBV29-1	TRBJ1-2	many	CSVLDGTLYGYTF	TGCAGCGTTTTGGACGGGACACTCTATGGCTACACCTTC
TRBD1	TRBV7-2	TRBJ1-1	many	CASSPLTGGVTEAFF	TGTGCCAGCAGCCCACTAACAGGGGGAGTTACTGAAGCTTTCTTT
.	TRBV5-1	TRBJ1-4	.	CASSERGQRRANEKLFF	TGCGCCAGCAGTGAAAGGGGCCAACGAAGGGCTAATGAAAAACTGTTTTTT
.	TRBV3-1	TRBJ2-7	few	CASSQWVVVIFDGLLTLVPYEQYF	TGTGCCAGCAGCCAATGGGTAGTCGTGATTTTTGATGGATTGCTCACGCTCGTCCCCTACGAGCAGTACTTC
TRBD1	TRBV4-3	TRBJ1-2	.	CASSQEVQGNYGYTF	TGCGCCAGCAGCCAAGAAGTACAGGGGAACTATGGCTACACCTTC
.	TRBV3-1	TRBJ1-2	.	CASSQVSGSIYGYTF	TGTGCCAGCAGCCAAGTGTCAGGGTCAATCTATGGCTACACCTTC
TRBD1	TRBV10-3	TRBJ2-7	many	CAISPGDRGGEQYF	TGTGCCATCAGTCCTGGGGACAGGGGAGGGGAGCAGTACTTC
TRBD1	TRBV7-2	TRBJ1-5	.	CASSSTGQVVKPQHF	TGTGCCAGCAGCTCCACCGGACAGGTGGTGAAGCCCCAGCATTTT
TRBD1	TRBV10-3	TRBJ2-2	few	CASYSNSGTANANTGELFF	TGTGCCAGTTACTCCAATTCCGGGACAGCTAACGCGAACACCGGGGAGCTGTTTTTT
.	TRBV12-3/TRBV12-4	TRBJ2-7	many	CASSLRKSSYEQYF	TGTGCCAGCAGTTTAAGGAAGAGCTCCTACGAGCAGTACTTC
TRBD1	TRBV12-3/TRBV12-4	TRBJ2-1	many	CASSPGQGRRNEQFF	TGTGCCAGCAGTCCCGGACAGGGGAGGAGAAATGAGCAGTTCTTC
.	TRBV7-2	TRBJ2-7	many	CASSFGQLSYEQYF	TGTGCCAGCAGCTTTGGACAGCTATCCTACGAGCAGTACTTC
TRBD2	TRBV12-3/TRBV12-4	TRBJ2-5	many	CASSFPNSGGQETQYF	TGTGCCAGCAGTTTCCCGAATAGCGGGGGACAAGAGACCCAGTACTTC
.	TRBV7-2	TRBJ1-3	.	CASSRGLMAGNTIYF	TGTGCCAGCAGCCGGGGGTTAATGGCTGGAAACACCATATATTTT
TRBD1	TRBV12-3/TRBV12-4	TRBJ2-3	.	CASSFRDRGANTQYF	TGTGCCAGCAGTTTCCGGGACAGGGGGGCGAATACGCAGTATTTT
.	TRBV12-3/TRBV12-4	TRBJ2-5	many	CASSLQALAQETQYF	TGTGCCAGCAGCCTACAAGCCCTGGCCCAAGAGACCCAGTACTTC
TRBD2	TRBV7-3	TRBJ2-3	.	CASSELAGGLGTQYF	TGTGCCAGCAGCGAGCTAGCGGGGGGACTGGGTACGCAGTATTTT
.	TRBV6-6	TRBJ1-2	many	CASSYSSTTGYTF	TGTGCCAGCAGTTACTCAAGTACAACTGGCTACACCTTC
TRBD1	TRBV5-6	TRBJ1-5	.	CASSLATGVQPQHF	TGTGCCAGCAGCTTGGCGACAGGGGTTCAGCCCCAGCATTTT
.	TRBV5-6	TRBJ1-1	few	CASSLRVLNTEAFF	TGTGCCAGCAGCTTGCGAGTATTGAACACTGAAGCTTTCTTT
.	TRBV20-1	TRBJ1-6	few	CSAVDGNSNSPLHF	TGCAGTGCGGTGGACGGGAACAGTAATTCACCCCTCCACTTT
.	TRBV30	TRBJ2-2	few	CAWSVSRSAGELFF	TGTGCCTGGAGTGTAAGCAGGTCGGCCGGGGAGCTGTTTTTT